Listed below are T cell receptor beta chains from one sample, sequenced in a study of identical twins. One entry per CDR3 protein, called by TCRdb with MiXCR from the 5' RACE reads. Of 300,000 to 400,000 distinct CDR3 sequences detected, roughly 9% appear once; the ten largest clones hold 8.5% to 10%. Sequenced: naive T cells sorted from blood. Receptors were obtained from a woman aged 45 to 65 in good health. Both conserved end residues are part of each CDR3. The D gene is left open where the match is weak. Clone size is given for some rows only: seen once, a few or many times, or a class if the clone is expanded.

DNA: TGTGCCAGCAGCTTGCTAGATGGGGTAACTAGCACAGATACGCAGTATTTT; CDR3: CASSLLDGVTSTDTQYF; D: NA; size: few; J: TRBJ2-3; V: TRBV5-6
DNA: TGTGCCAGCAGCTCTGCTGAGCCGTCCTACGAGCAGTACTTC; CDR3: CASSSAEPSYEQYF; D: NA; size: many; J: TRBJ2-7; V: TRBV5-6
DNA: TGTGCCAGCACCGAATTAGGACAGGGAACAGATACGCAGTATTTT; CDR3: CASTELGQGTDTQYF; D: TRBD1; size: many; J: TRBJ2-3; V: TRBV27
DNA: TGTGCCAGCAGTGGCGACAGGGAGGTTCAAGAGACCCAGTACTTC; CDR3: CASSGDREVQETQYF; D: NA; size: many; J: TRBJ2-5; V: TRBV12-3/TRBV12-4
DNA: TGCGCCAGCAGCTTGAGCACAGGGGGCAATCAGCCCCAGCATTTT; CDR3: CASSLSTGGNQPQHF; D: TRBD1; size: many; J: TRBJ1-5; V: TRBV5-1
DNA: TGTGCCAGCAGGTTGGGACAGGGCCAAGAGACCCAGTACTTC; CDR3: CASRLGQGQETQYF; D: TRBD1; size: NA; J: TRBJ2-5; V: TRBV7-9
DNA: TGTGGTAGCGGGAGGGCCGTTGATGAGCAGTTCTTC; CDR3: CGSGRAVDEQFF; D: TRBD2; size: few; J: TRBJ2-1; V: TRBV6-5
DNA: TGTGCCAGCAGTGTAAGGGGTGGACAGGCGTACCAAGAGACCCAGTACTTC; CDR3: CASSVRGGQAYQETQYF; D: TRBD1; size: many; J: TRBJ2-5; V: TRBV27
DNA: TGTGCCAGCAGCAGTACGGATGAGCAGTTCTTC; CDR3: CASSSTDEQFF; D: NA; size: many; J: TRBJ2-1; V: TRBV11-3
DNA: TGCAGCGTTGAAGACCCAGGGAGCGAGCAGTACTTC; CDR3: CSVEDPGSEQYF; D: NA; size: many; J: TRBJ2-7; V: TRBV29-1
DNA: TGTGCCGCGGCGAAGAACTACAATGAGCAGTTCTTC; CDR3: CAAAKNYNEQFF; D: NA; size: many; J: TRBJ2-1; V: TRBV7-9
DNA: TGCGCCAGCAGCTTGGATGGGGCCTGGGAGCAGTACTTC; CDR3: CASSLDGAWEQYF; D: NA; size: NA; J: TRBJ2-7; V: TRBV5-1
DNA: TGTGCCAGTACGCCGAACACCGGGGAGCTGTTTTTT; CDR3: CASTPNTGELFF; D: NA; size: NA; J: TRBJ2-2; V: TRBV19
DNA: TGTGCCAGCAGCCCCCGGCATGACTGGAGCTACACCTTC; CDR3: CASSPRHDWSYTF; D: NA; size: NA; J: TRBJ1-2; V: TRBV12-3/TRBV12-4
DNA: TGCGCCAGCAGCCCGACAACTTCAACACGAACAGATACGCAGTATTTT; CDR3: CASSPTTSTRTDTQYF; D: NA; size: many; J: TRBJ2-3; V: TRBV5-1
DNA: TGTGCCTGCCCCGACAAGAGTTCTCGCTACACCTTC; CDR3: CACPDKSSRYTF; D: NA; size: few; J: TRBJ1-2; V: TRBV30
DNA: TGTGCCAGCAGCCCCCAATTGGCGGGAGGCGGTGAGCAGTTCTTC; CDR3: CASSPQLAGGGEQFF; D: TRBD2; size: many; J: TRBJ2-1; V: TRBV7-3
DNA: TGTGCCAGCAGGAACAGACAGGTGAATTACGAGCAGTACTTC; CDR3: CASRNRQVNYEQYF; D: NA; size: NA; J: TRBJ2-7; V: TRBV12-3/TRBV12-4
DNA: TGCGCCAGCAGCTTGGCCGGGAAAAGCACAGATACGCAGTATTTT; CDR3: CASSLAGKSTDTQYF; D: NA; size: few; J: TRBJ2-3; V: TRBV5-1
DNA: TGTGCCAGCAGTCAACTAGCGGGAGGGACGGATACGCAGTATTTT; CDR3: CASSQLAGGTDTQYF; D: TRBD2; size: NA; J: TRBJ2-3; V: TRBV12-3/TRBV12-4
DNA: TGCGCCAGCAGCTTGAACAGGGCCGTGAACACTGAAGCTTTCTTT; CDR3: CASSLNRAVNTEAFF; D: NA; size: few; J: TRBJ1-1; V: TRBV5-1
DNA: TGTGCCAGCAGCCAACCTGGGAACACTGAAGCTTTCTTT; CDR3: CASSQPGNTEAFF; D: NA; size: NA; J: TRBJ1-1; V: TRBV16
DNA: TGTGCCACCAGTGATTGGTCCGGGGCACAGTTCTTC; CDR3: CATSDWSGAQFF; D: NA; size: many; J: TRBJ2-1; V: TRBV24-1
DNA: TGCGCCAGCAGCTGGGTGACAGGGGCGAGCGAGCAGTACTTC; CDR3: CASSWVTGASEQYF; D: TRBD1; size: many; J: TRBJ2-7; V: TRBV5-1
DNA: TGCGCCAGCAGCGTTGGGACTAGCGGGGTCCTGCTTGAGCAGTTCTTC; CDR3: CASSVGTSGVLLEQFF; D: TRBD2; size: few; J: TRBJ2-1; V: TRBV5-1
DNA: TGTGCCAGCAGTTTGTTGGCGCGATACGAGCAGTACTTC; CDR3: CASSLLARYEQYF; D: NA; size: many; J: TRBJ2-7; V: TRBV12-3/TRBV12-4
DNA: TGTGCCAGCAGTGAAGCGCTTCAAAGGGGGTGGGACACTGAAGCTTTCTTT; CDR3: CASSEALQRGWDTEAFF; D: NA; size: many; J: TRBJ1-1; V: TRBV2
DNA: TGCGCCAGCAGCTTGGACCCGGACCAGCAAGAGACCCAGTACTTC; CDR3: CASSLDPDQQETQYF; D: NA; size: many; J: TRBJ2-5; V: TRBV5-1
DNA: TGCGCCAGCAGCCTCTTAGCGGGAGCCCTCGACGAGCAGTACTTC; CDR3: CASSLLAGALDEQYF; D: TRBD2; size: few; J: TRBJ2-7; V: TRBV5-1
DNA: TGTGCCAGCAGTTTTTCAGGTGGCTACACCTTC; CDR3: CASSFSGGYTF; D: NA; size: NA; J: TRBJ1-2; V: TRBV12-3/TRBV12-4
DNA: TGCAGTGCTAGAGTGGAGTGGGGGGTGGATACGCAGTATTTT; CDR3: CSARVEWGVDTQYF; D: NA; size: few; J: TRBJ2-3; V: TRBV20-1
DNA: TGTGCCAGCAGTTTAAGTCTAGTCTACGAGCAGTACTTC; CDR3: CASSLSLVYEQYF; D: NA; size: many; J: TRBJ2-7; V: TRBV12-3/TRBV12-4
DNA: TGTGCCAGCAGTCATGGCGCCGGCACAGATACGCAGTATTTT; CDR3: CASSHGAGTDTQYF; D: NA; size: NA; J: TRBJ2-3; V: TRBV14
DNA: TGCGCCAGCAGCTCCGACCCGAGGACTTACAATGAGCAGTTCTTC; CDR3: CASSSDPRTYNEQFF; D: NA; size: NA; J: TRBJ2-1; V: TRBV5-1
DNA: TGCAGTGCTAGAGAACTAGCGGTCGGCACAGATACGCAGTATTTT; CDR3: CSARELAVGTDTQYF; D: TRBD2; size: NA; J: TRBJ2-3; V: TRBV20-1
DNA: TGCAGTGCTCCACCCTCCAGGGGCCAGACTAGCGGGAGGAGGGACAATGAGCAGTTCTTC; CDR3: CSAPPSRGQTSGRRDNEQFF; D: TRBD2; size: NA; J: TRBJ2-1; V: TRBV20-1
DNA: TGCAGTGCTGGAACAGGGGGCACAGATACGCAGTATTTT; CDR3: CSAGTGGTDTQYF; D: TRBD1; size: many; J: TRBJ2-3; V: TRBV20-1
DNA: TGCGCCAGCAGCCCGAATATGGGATACACAGATACGCAGTATTTT; CDR3: CASSPNMGYTDTQYF; D: NA; size: NA; J: TRBJ2-3; V: TRBV4-1
DNA: TGTGCCACCTCGGGAGGCCCACAGTTCTTC; CDR3: CATSGGPQFF; D: TRBD2; size: few; J: TRBJ2-1; V: TRBV7-9
DNA: TGTGCCAGCAGCCCTTTTAGGGCTACAGATACGCAGTATTTT; CDR3: CASSPFRATDTQYF; D: NA; size: NA; J: TRBJ2-3; V: TRBV28
DNA: TGTGCCAGCAGCTTAAAACAGACGAACACTGAAGCTTTCTTT; CDR3: CASSLKQTNTEAFF; D: NA; size: NA; J: TRBJ1-1; V: TRBV7-9
DNA: TGCGCCAGCAGGACCGTTTGGAGGGGAATTAATGAAAAACTGTTTTTT; CDR3: CASRTVWRGINEKLFF; D: NA; size: few; J: TRBJ1-4; V: TRBV4-1
DNA: TGCAGTGCCGCAAAGGACAGAGAGCCCTACGAGCAGTACTTC; CDR3: CSAAKDREPYEQYF; D: NA; size: many; J: TRBJ2-7; V: TRBV20-1
DNA: TGTGCCAGCAGTGAATTGGGCGGGAGGTACAATGAGCAGTTCTTC; CDR3: CASSELGGRYNEQFF; D: TRBD2; size: few; J: TRBJ2-1; V: TRBV2
DNA: TGTGCCAGCAGTCAGGGGGAGACCCAGTACTTC; CDR3: CASSQGETQYF; D: NA; size: many; J: TRBJ2-5; V: TRBV12-3/TRBV12-4
DNA: TGTGCCTGTAACACCCTCAGCGGAGATACCTACAATGAGCAGTTCTTC; CDR3: CACNTLSGDTYNEQFF; D: NA; size: NA; J: TRBJ2-1; V: TRBV30
DNA: TGCGCCAGCAGCTACGCCGGGACTAGCGGGAGCACAGATACGCAGTATTTT; CDR3: CASSYAGTSGSTDTQYF; D: TRBD2; size: many; J: TRBJ2-3; V: TRBV5-1
DNA: TGTGCCAGCAGGGCTTTGGGCGGGAGGTACAATGAGCAGTTCTTC; CDR3: CASRALGGRYNEQFF; D: TRBD2; size: NA; J: TRBJ2-1; V: TRBV12-3/TRBV12-4
DNA: TGTGCCAGCACCCTCCTGGGGAGGCCAACTAGCACAGATACGCAGTATTTT; CDR3: CASTLLGRPTSTDTQYF; D: NA; size: few; J: TRBJ2-3; V: TRBV7-9
DNA: TGCAGCGTTGAAGACACAGATACGCAGTATTTT; CDR3: CSVEDTDTQYF; D: NA; size: many; J: TRBJ2-3; V: TRBV29-1
DNA: TGTGCCTGGAGTAGCTCTAGCGGCTACAATGAGCAGTTCTTC; CDR3: CAWSSSSGYNEQFF; D: TRBD2; size: few; J: TRBJ2-1; V: TRBV30
DNA: TGTGCCACCAGCAGAGATGGGGCGGGATGGGCCTACAATGAGCAGTTCTTC; CDR3: CATSRDGAGWAYNEQFF; D: NA; size: NA; J: TRBJ2-1; V: TRBV15
DNA: TGCGCCAGCAGCCAAACCCCGGGACAGGGGGCGTTCGGGCAGTACTTC; CDR3: CASSQTPGQGAFGQYF; D: TRBD1; size: few; J: TRBJ2-7; V: TRBV4-1
DNA: TGCGCCAGCAGCCAAGGAGGGGCAGTACATGAAAAACTGTTTTTT; CDR3: CASSQGGAVHEKLFF; D: NA; size: NA; J: TRBJ1-4; V: TRBV4-1
DNA: TGCGCCAGCAGCTTGGCCCACAGTAGCGCTGAAGCTTTCTTT; CDR3: CASSLAHSSAEAFF; D: NA; size: NA; J: TRBJ1-1; V: TRBV5-1